The next 10 T cell receptor beta chains were all read from a single sample in a study of breast tumors, draining lymph nodes, adjacent tissues. The lymph nodes were axillary draining lymph nodes from breast cancer patients. TCRdb ran MiXCR on the multiplex PCR reads and lists one entry per CDR3 protein. The sample lists 270,000 or so distinct CDR3 sequences, 30% occurring once. The sequenced sample was axillary lymph node tissue. Source of these receptors: a female donor with breast cancer. Some clones in this sample may be carry-over from other donors' samples.

This clonotype came up many times. The V and J genes are TRBV20-1 and TRBJ2-5; D may be TRBD2 (7 bases). Per germline, CDR1 DFQATT and CDR2 SNEGSKA (reference sequence). The CDR3 length is 14 residues. V was trimmed by 6 bases and J by 1 base, leaving 15 bases between them. The CDR3 here is CSAQGGRGQETQYF. DNA for the CDR3: TGCAGTGCACAGGGTGGGAGGGGCCAAGAGACCCAGTACTTC.

A note on this clonotype: The junction departs from the called germline gene at one end, perhaps through a read error. V gene TRBV7-3 combines with J gene TRBJ1-4; tentative D call: TRBD1 (5 bases). The germline CDR1 and CDR2 sequences are SGHTA and FQGTGA. CDR3 size: 14 residues. Here the CDR3 reads CASSPPVRGERLFF. The CDR3 DNA sequence: TGTGCCAGCAGCCCCCCTGTACGAGGGGAAAGACTGTTTTTT.

On this clonotype: At one boundary the junction diverges from the germline segment, which might be a read error. J is TRBJ2-4 and V is TRBV4-2; D might be TRBD1 (5 bases). There are 13 residues in the CDR3. Looked up from germline, CDR1 is LGHNA and CDR2 is YNFKEQ. DNA of the CDR3: TGTGCCAGCAGCCAAGATTTTCAGGGCATTCAGGACTTC. Amino acid sequence: CASSQDFQGIQDF.

For this clonotype: A clone one base away is much larger, so this may be a read error. V usage is TRBV9 and J usage is TRBJ1-3; D is possibly TRBD1 (6 bases). The CDR3 length is 15 residues. From germline, CDR1 is SGDLS and CDR2 YYNGEE. The CDR3 bases are TGTGCCAGCAGTTACGCGGGGGGGCGAAGAAACACCACATATTTT. Translation: CASSYAGGRRNTTYF.

This rearrangement joins TRBV3-1 to TRBJ2-7; D is undetermined. The CDR3 covers 11 residues. Germline assignment: CDR1 LGHDT and CDR2 YNNKEL (reference sequence). Trimming shortened V by 11 bases and J by 4 bases, and 12 bases separated the two germline ends. The CDR3 protein is CARSQLYEQYF. In nucleotides, the CDR3 is TGTGCCCGCTCCCAGTTGTACGAGCAGTACTTC.

This clonotype was seen ten or more times. This chain links TRBV7-2 with TRBJ2-1; 8 bases agree with TRBD2. After removal of 7 bases from V and 4 bases from J, the junction contained 6 bases not matched to a gene. Germline lookup yields CDR1 SGHTA and CDR2 FQGNSA. The CDR3 loop spans 14 amino acids. CDR3 coding DNA: TGTGCCAGCACATCTGCGGGAGGTTACAATGAGCAGTTCTTC. This codes for CASTSAGGYNEQFF.

This clonotype appeared many times. The chain joins TRBV20-1 to TRBJ2-7, with TRBD1 matching 7 bases. CDR1 and CDR2 (germline): DFQATT, SNEGSKA (reference sequence). The CDR3 is 14 residues long. V gave up 6 bases and J gave up 5 bases; unmatched junction bases: 13. The DNA of the CDR3 is TGCAGTGCCCTAATCTCAGGACAGGCTCACGAGCAGTACTTC. Residues: CSALISGQAHEQYF.

This clonotype was seen at least ten times. The chain has TRBV19 and TRBJ1-5; perhaps TRBD1 as D (6 bases). Germline values: CDR1 LNHDA, CDR2 SQIVND (reference sequence). The CDR3 loop spans 14 amino acids. V was shortened by 3 bases and J by 16 bases, with 22 bases between the two germline ends. The CDR3 DNA reads TGTGCCAGTAGTATCCGGACAGAGCTAGACCCCCGACATTTT. Translated, it gives CASSIRTELDPRHF.

This clonotype came up many times. The genes are TRBV6-5 and TRBJ1-3, with D uncertain. Germline V gives CDR1 MNHEY, CDR2 SVGAGI. V gave up 7 bases and J gave up 0 bases, with 10 bases separating them. This CDR3 has 14 amino acids. DNA of the CDR3: TGTGCCAGCACCCTGGGCGGCTCTGGAAACACCATATATTTT. It codes for CASTLGGSGNTIYF.

This clonotype showed up many times. The gene calls are TRBV11-2 and TRBJ2-6, with 7 nucleotides matching TRBD1. V gave up 2 bases and J gave up 5 bases; unmatched junction bases: 3. CDR1 and CDR2 from the germline V gene are SGHAT and FQNNGV. The CDR3 totals 15 residues. The CDR3 DNA is TGTGCCAGCAGCTTAAGGGGGCTTAGGGCCAACGTCCTGACTTTC. Amino acids: CASSLRGLRANVLTF.